The 28 T cell receptor beta chains below come from one sample, sequenced in a study of cytomegalovirus exposure and HLA in healthy donors. Primers included in the PCR were 60 Vbeta and 13 Jbeta primers. Profiled with immunoSEQ multiplex PCR; TCRdb holds only in-frame clones, not every one. The profile shows some 170,000 clones, about 9.4% of them singletons. Input material: PBMCs. The source is a woman aged 25 to 39 in good health and CMV-seropositive.

The chain links TRBV5-1 to TRBJ1-4; TRBD1 might be the D (5 bases). Trimming removed 1 base at V and 4 bases at J, with 8 bases between. There are 14 residues in the CDR3. The germline CDR1 and CDR2 sequences are SGHRS and YFSETQ. CDR3 residues: CASSLRGFNEKLFF. For the CDR3, the DNA is TGCGCCAGCAGCTTGCGGGGGTTTAATGAAAAACTGTTTTTT.

This clone was detected only a few times. V gene TRBV27 combines with J gene TRBJ2-5; 8 positions agree with TRBD1. V lost 3 bases and J lost 7; bases outside the gene matches: 7. The CDR3 runs to 14 residues. The V gene's germline CDR1 is MNHEY and CDR2 SMNVEV (reference sequence). CDR3: CASSFGQGAPTQYF. In DNA form, the CDR3 reads TGTGCCAGCAGTTTCGGGCAGGGGGCCCCGACCCAGTACTTC.

The chain recombines TRBV10-1 with TRBJ1-4; 7 bases are a match to TRBD1. J gave up 10 bases and V 6 bases, and 11 bases lay outside the gene matches. The CDR3 is 14 residues long. Germline V gives CDR1 WNHNN, CDR2 SYGVQD (reference sequence). The CDR3 sequence: CASRSGQDEGKLFF. The DNA for the CDR3 is TGCGCCAGCAGGTCCGGACAGGACGAGGGAAAACTGTTTTTT.

This clone was seen only once. Other nucleotide sequences from this sample produce the same CDR3. The chain is built from TRBV7-9 and TRBJ2-7; TRBD1 aligns across 7 bases. Germline loops: CDR1 SEHNR, CDR2 FQNEAQ (reference sequence). J gave up 0 bases and V 3 bases, and 2 bases lay outside the gene matches. This CDR3 region has 14 residues. For the CDR3, the DNA is TGTGCCAGCAGCTTGACAGGGATCTCCTACGAGCAGTACTTC. Its translation is CASSLTGISYEQYF.

This clone has more than one count but fewer than ten. This sequence joins TRBV29-1 and TRBJ2-7; weak D call: TRBD2 (6 bases). The CDR3 consists of 14 residues. Germline V gives CDR1 SQVTM, CDR2 ANQGSEA. Trimming shortened V by 4 bases and J by 3 bases, and 16 bases separated the two germline ends. The chain's CDR3 is CSVVSGGVHYEQYF. Written as DNA, the CDR3 is TGCAGCGTTGTATCCGGGGGAGTCCACTACGAGCAGTACTTC.

DNA for the CDR3: TGCGCCAGCAGCCTGGGAACAGGGAGCCAGGCCGGTAATTCACCCCTCCACTTT. Residues: CASSLGTGSQAGNSPLHF. The gene calls are TRBV5-1 and TRBJ1-6; tentative D call: TRBD1 (6 bases). Germline CDR1 reads SGHRS; CDR2 reads YFSETQ. This CDR3 has 18 residues. With 4 bases removed from V and 6 bases from J, the gap between germline ends came to 23 bases.

V gene TRBV19 combines with J gene TRBJ1-2; maybe TRBD1 (5 bases). CDR3 length equals 14 residues. V shed 5 bases and J shed 8 bases, with 18 bases lying between them. Germline CDR1 is LNHDA and CDR2 is SQIVND (reference sequence). The CDR3 region has the DNA TGTGCCAGTAGTCACGGCAGGGTAGGTGGAGGCTACACCTTC. The encoded protein is CASSHGRVGGGYTF.

The J gene is TRBJ2-2, the V gene TRBV7-9; 7 bases agree with TRBD1. V dropped 8 bases and J dropped 4; count of bases not matched to a gene: 16. The CDR3 length is 17 residues. Germline CDR1 reads SEHNR; CDR2 reads FQNEAQ (reference sequence). CDR3 loop: CASQLDPTGSGTGELFF. CDR3 DNA sequence: TGTGCCAGCCAATTAGACCCGACAGGGTCGGGCACCGGGGAGCTGTTTTTT. The full variable domain, completed using reference TRBV7-9 and TRBJ2-2, is DTGVSQNPRHKITKRGQNVTFRCDPISEHNRLYWYRQTLGQGPEFLTYFQNEAQLEKSRLLSDRFSAERPKGSFSTLEIQRTEQGDSAMYLCASQLDPTGSGTGELFFGEGSRLTVL.

V and J are TRBV6-6 and TRBJ2-7; D not certain. The CDR3 contains 15 residues. Trimming shortened V by 3 bases and J by 4 bases, and 16 bases separated the two germline ends. Germline V gives CDR1 MNHNY, CDR2 SVGAGI (reference sequence). The CDR3 DNA sequence: TGTGCCAGCAGTTATAACGGCCAAACAGATTACGAGCAGTACTTC. It yields the protein CASSYNGQTDYEQYF.

The rearrangement joins TRBV5-1 to TRBJ2-1; 13 bases fit TRBD2. The germline V gene encodes CDR1 SGHRS and CDR2 YFSETQ. Unmatched junction bases numbered 2, after V lost 7 bases and J lost 7 bases. The CDR3 runs to 13 residues. The CDR3 DNA follows: TGCGCCAGCGGACTAGCGGGAGCTAATGAGCAGTTCTTC. It translates to CASGLAGANEQFF.

This clone was detected only a few times. The gene calls are TRBV6-5 and TRBJ1-4; 10 bases agree with TRBD1. The CDR3 loop spans 15 amino acids. Unmatched junction bases numbered 7, after V lost 2 bases and J lost 10 bases. CDR1 and CDR2 (germline): MNHEY, SVGAGI. DNA for the CDR3: TGTGCCAGCAGTTACGGTCGGACAGGGGGAGGAAAACTGTTTTTT. Its translation: CASSYGRTGGGKLFF.

In this sample, this clone turned up once. The rearrangement links TRBV5-5 to TRBJ2-3; perhaps TRBD2 as D (6 bases). CDR1 SGHKS and CDR2 YYEKEE come from the germline V gene (reference sequence). The CDR3 sequence is 14 residues long. Trimming took 5 bases from V and 4 from J, leaving 14 bases between them. The CDR3 sequence: CASRGWRDADTQYF. The DNA of the CDR3 is TGTGCCAGCAGAGGGTGGCGGGATGCAGATACGCAGTATTTT.

The chain employs TRBV2 and TRBJ2-7; perhaps TRBD2 as D (6 bases). The V gene lost 2 bases and the J gene lost 2 bases, with 16 bases spanning the gap. The CDR3 has 16 amino acids. Germline CDR1 and CDR2: SNHLY and FYNNEI. CDR3 in DNA: TGTGCCAGCAGTGAAACTCGAACTAGCACGGCCTACGAGCAGTACTTC. Encoded protein: CASSETRTSTAYEQYF.

This clone was seen a few times. In nucleotides, the CDR3 is TGTGCCAGCAGGCGACAGGGGACAGCAGCCTACGAGCAGTACTTC. Its protein is CASRRQGTAAYEQYF. V is TRBV2 and J is TRBJ2-7; TRBD1 matches at 8 bases. The germline V gene encodes CDR1 SNHLY and CDR2 FYNNEI. Trimming took 6 bases from V and 2 from J; bases not matched to a gene: 9. The CDR3 runs to 15 residues.

The chain is built from TRBV5-1 and TRBJ2-1; TRBD1 matches at 8 bases. After removal of 4 bases from V and 10 bases from J, the junction contained 4 bases not matched to a gene. The CDR3 runs to 12 residues. Germline lookup yields CDR1 SGHRS and CDR2 YFSETQ. The CDR3 region is CASSPGDREQFF. The CDR3 DNA reads TGCGCCAGCAGCCCGGGGGACAGGGAGCAGTTCTTC.

In its sample, this clone was seen a few times. This sequence joins TRBV29-1 and TRBJ2-7; maybe TRBD1 (6 bases). The CDR3 length is 13 residues. Germline V CDR1 and CDR2: SQVTM, ANQGSEA. The V and J ends lost 7 bases and 2 bases respectively, with 15 bases between them. Written as DNA, the CDR3 is TGCAGCGCAACAGGGTATACTACCTACGAGCAGTACTTC. It codes for CSATGYTTYEQYF.

J is TRBJ2-1 and V is TRBV7-2; D may be TRBD1 (6 bases). CDR1 is SGHTA and CDR2 is FQGNSA in the germline V gene. This CDR3 has 14 residues. Trimming removed 6 bases from V and 5 bases from J, with 14 bases in between. DNA for the CDR3: TGTGCCAGCAGGCCACAGGGAATTGACAATGAGCAGTTCTTC. As protein: CASRPQGIDNEQFF.

This clone appeared a few times. This same CDR3 is encoded by further DNA sequences in the sample. The rearrangement joins TRBV27 to TRBJ2-7; maybe TRBD1 (6 bases). CDR3 length: 14 amino acids. The germline CDR1 and CDR2 sequences are MNHEY and SMNVEV (reference sequence). Trimming pared 6 bases from V and 0 bases from J, leaving 12 bases between. DNA for the CDR3: TGTGCCAGCAGAAGGACAGCAAGCTCCTACGAGCAGTACTTC. This encodes CASRRTASSYEQYF.

This clone was detected only a few times. This chain connects TRBV27 to TRBJ2-7, with TRBD2 identical over 12 bases. The CDR3 has 17 residues. In germline, CDR1 is MNHEY, CDR2 SMNVEV (reference sequence). Losses at the gene ends were 0 bases for V and 3 bases for J; bases not matched to a gene: 6. The CDR3 loop is CASSLSSSLAGGYEQYF. CDR3 sequence (DNA): TGTGCCAGCAGTTTATCCTCCTCACTAGCGGGAGGCTACGAGCAGTACTTC.

The V and J genes are TRBV7-2 and TRBJ2-7, with a tentative D call TRBD1 (6 bases). The germline CDR1 and CDR2 sequences are SGHTA and FQGNSA. V shed 1 base and J shed 2 bases, with 12 bases lying between them. CDR3 length: 15 amino acids. The CDR3: CASSLGGTMTYEQYF. CDR3 DNA: TGTGCCAGCAGCTTAGGAGGGACAATGACCTACGAGCAGTACTTC.

V and J are TRBV9 and TRBJ2-2; no firm D call. The CDR3 has 15 amino acids. Germline CDR1 SGDLS, CDR2 YYNGEE. Trimming cost V 2 bases and J 0 bases, with 8 bases left between them. The CDR3 DNA sequence: TGTGCCAGCAGCGTGAGCGTCGCGAACACCGGGGAGCTGTTTTTT. Translating it yields CASSVSVANTGELFF.

Only a few counts were recorded for this clone. The chain combines TRBV30 with TRBJ2-6; the D gene is possibly TRBD2 (6 bases). The CDR3 has 16 amino acids. From germline, CDR1 is GTSNPN and CDR2 SVGIG (reference sequence). V lost 1 base, J lost 0 bases, and 10 bases lay in between. The CDR3 reads CAWSARGSSGANVLTF. For the CDR3, the DNA is TGTGCCTGGAGTGCTCGGGGGAGCTCTGGGGCCAACGTCCTGACTTTC.

The chain links TRBV11-2 to TRBJ2-1; D is perhaps TRBD1 (6 bases). The V end lost 1 base, the J end lost 6 bases, and 10 bases lay between the germline ends. Germline V gene data show CDR1 as SGHAT and CDR2 as FQNNGV. CDR3 length: 14 amino acids. CDR3 sequence: CASSLGQAGNEQFF. In nucleotides, the CDR3 is TGTGCCAGCAGCTTAGGACAGGCAGGCAATGAGCAGTTCTTC.

This clone was seen only a few times. The CDR3 loop reads CASSDNRPGEQFF. In nucleotides, the CDR3 is TGTGCCAGCAGCGACAACCGTCCTGGAGAGCAGTTCTTC. V usage is TRBV14 and J usage is TRBJ2-1; no clear D. V was shortened by 5 bases and J by 10 bases, with 15 bases between the two germline ends. Germline V gives CDR1 SGHDN, CDR2 FVKESK. The CDR3 spans 13 residues.

This clone was seen only a few times. The chain recombines TRBV29-1 with TRBJ2-3, with 7 bases matching TRBD2. Germline trimming cut 3 bases from V and 2 bases from J; bases unmatched to any gene: 5. The CDR3 has 14 amino acids. Looked up from germline, CDR1 is SQVTM and CDR2 is ANQGSEA. The CDR3: CSVEERDSTDTQYF. CDR3 DNA: TGCAGCGTTGAGGAGCGGGACTCCACAGATACGCAGTATTTT.

The chain has TRBV23-1 and TRBJ2-1, with D perhaps TRBD1 (6 bases). TRBV23-1 is an open reading frame, and its role is uncertain. V was clipped by 6 bases and J by 5 bases, with 29 bases between them. This CDR3 spans 19 amino acids. The CDR3 DNA is TGCGCCAGCAGAACATTCAGGGCTATCGGGACAAGCAGGGACAATGAGCAGTTCTTC. Encoded protein: CASRTFRAIGTSRDNEQFF.

The chain uses TRBV19 and TRBJ2-1; the match to TRBD2 covers 8 bases. The V gene end was trimmed by 3 bases and the J gene end by 4 bases; junction bases not matched to a gene: 11. The CDR3 totals 17 residues. The germline gives CDR1 LNHDA, CDR2 SQIVND (reference sequence). The CDR3 region has the DNA TGTGCCAGTAGTATGGTGAACGGGAGGGCCTCATACAATGAGCAGTTCTTC. Protein: CASSMVNGRASYNEQFF.

The table lists this clone with a few counts. V gene TRBV6-5 combines with J gene TRBJ1-4; 7 bases map to TRBD1. Germline-derived CDR1 and CDR2 are MNHEY and SVGAGI. After removal of 0 bases from V and 7 bases from J, the junction contained 8 bases not matched to a gene. The CDR3 has 16 residues. The CDR3 region is CASSYSARGRTEKLFF. CDR3 DNA: TGTGCCAGCAGTTACTCGGCAAGGGGGCGAACTGAAAAACTGTTTTTT.